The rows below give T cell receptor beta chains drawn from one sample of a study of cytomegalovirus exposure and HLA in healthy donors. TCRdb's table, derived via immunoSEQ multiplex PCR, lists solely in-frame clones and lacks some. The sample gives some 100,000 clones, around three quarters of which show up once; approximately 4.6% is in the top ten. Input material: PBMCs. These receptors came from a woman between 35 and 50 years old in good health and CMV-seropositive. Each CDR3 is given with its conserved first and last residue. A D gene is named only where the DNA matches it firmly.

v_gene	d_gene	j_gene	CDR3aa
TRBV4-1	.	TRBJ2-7	CASSHAPGGSYEQYF
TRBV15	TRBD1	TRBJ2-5	CATSGRPGQGTETQYF
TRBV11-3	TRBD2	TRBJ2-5	CASSNAWGEGPVEETQYF
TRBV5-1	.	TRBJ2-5	CASSSQSETQYF
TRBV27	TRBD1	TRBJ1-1	CASSTRTGNTEAFF
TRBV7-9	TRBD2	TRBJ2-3	CASSTLAGHQDTQYF
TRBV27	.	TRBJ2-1	CASSLGPKNEQFF
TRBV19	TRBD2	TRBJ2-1	CASSQGLAGKTRNEQFF
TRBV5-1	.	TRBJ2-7	CASSPLTRYEQYF
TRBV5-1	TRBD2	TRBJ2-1	CASSGRTSGGNEQFF
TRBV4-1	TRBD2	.	CASSQDLGTLAGLYEQYF
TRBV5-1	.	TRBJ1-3	CASRLQQGSGNTIYF
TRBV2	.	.	CASSERVEQYF
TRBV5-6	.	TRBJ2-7	CASSLTNSDREQYF
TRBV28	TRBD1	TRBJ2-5	CASSPTGSETQYF
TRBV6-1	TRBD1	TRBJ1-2	CASSEVGTGRYGYTF
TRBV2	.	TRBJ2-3	CASSENSYTDTQYF
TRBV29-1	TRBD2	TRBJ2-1	CSAGPGGGLAADEQFF
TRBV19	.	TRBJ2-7	CASSMGEGYEQYF
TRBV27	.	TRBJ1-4	CASSPSLLRGQGISEKLFF
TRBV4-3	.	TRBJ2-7	CASSQESGSGEQYF
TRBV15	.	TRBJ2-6	CATSRNTGTGANVLTF
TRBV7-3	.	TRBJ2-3	CASSPLGGAPTDTQYF
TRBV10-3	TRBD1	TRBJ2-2	CAIMGQGTNTGELFF
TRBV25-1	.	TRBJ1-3	CASSDLSGNSGNTIYF
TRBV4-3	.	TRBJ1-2	CASSQGSRRGRGGYTF
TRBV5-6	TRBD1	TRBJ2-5	CASSSQGSRETQYF
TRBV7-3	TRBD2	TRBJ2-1	CASSRGLAAYNEQFF
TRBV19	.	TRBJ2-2	CASSEAGGAGAGELFF
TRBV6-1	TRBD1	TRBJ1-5	CAATGVYNQPQHF
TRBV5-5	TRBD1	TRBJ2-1	CASERTGSSYNEQFF
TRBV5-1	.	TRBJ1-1	CASSATQGRAFF
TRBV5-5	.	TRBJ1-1	CASSLLGGRLNTEAFF
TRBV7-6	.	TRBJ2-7	CASSRSVTGDYEQYF
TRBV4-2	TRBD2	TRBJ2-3	CASSQGLAGSTDTQYF
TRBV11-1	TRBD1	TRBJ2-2	CASSPGTVNTGELFF
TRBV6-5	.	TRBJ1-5	CASSRGSGSNQPQHF
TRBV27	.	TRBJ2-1	CASSLAPQGNEQFF
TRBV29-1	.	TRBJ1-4	CSVGTPTNEKLFF
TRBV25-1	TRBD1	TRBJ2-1	CASREPGQNNEQFF
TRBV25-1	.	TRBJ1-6	CASSEPGGLRSPLHF